This paragraph covers one T cell receptor beta chain sequence. Its antigen is unknown. The CDR3 length is 17 residues. Trimming took 0 bases from V and 3 from J; bases not matched to a gene: 8. Libraries of TCR beta came from quantitative 5'-RACE with molecular barcodes. TCRdb redid the calling of the 5' RACE reads with MiXCR, one entry per CDR3 protein. The sample lists 200,000 to 250,000 distinct CDR3 sequences; about 10% were seen once. This sample was included in a study of CD8 T cells in ankylosing spondylitis. Broader study findings: Reportedly, disease-linked clones are significantly enriched in ankylosing spondylitis patients' matched synovial fluid. Previously reported in reactive arthritis synovial fluid and blood were some of the motif variants.

The J gene is TRBJ1-2, the V gene TRBV12-3 or TRBV12-4, with TRBD1 matching over 9 bases. This clonotype was obtained from a male donor with ankylosing spondylitis or in good health (not recorded which). Specimen: blood, either unsorted or a sorted T cell fraction (not recorded which). The CDR3 sequence: CASSLASRRTGDYGYTF. CDR3 sequence (DNA): TGTGCCAGCAGTTTAGCCTCCCGGCGGACAGGGGACTATGGCTACACCTTC.